One sample yielded the 3 T cell receptor beta chains listed below, sequenced in a study of blood T cells in healthy people across ages. For the second PCR, which ran for about 7 to 12 cycles, a sample-barcoded 5' primer and a J-beta primer mix were used. In TCRdb, the 5' RACE reads were re-called with MiXCR into one record per CDR3 protein. The table lists hundreds of thousands of distinct CDR3 sequences, just over 55% of them singletons. Sequencing was done on a sample of blood. These receptors were collected from a man aged 40-49 years in good health.

The V call is TRBV29-1, the J call TRBJ2-1, with D tentatively TRBD1 (6 bases). V lost 4 bases and J 11 bases, leaving 18 bases between the germline ends. This CDR3 region has 13 residues. Per germline, CDR1 SQVTM and CDR2 ANQGSEA. This chain's CDR3 is CSVGRDIPTQQFF. The CDR3 DNA sequence: TGCAGCGTTGGTAGGGACATCCCCACACAGCAGTTCTTC.

The chain uses TRBV14 and TRBJ2-5; TRBD1 matches at 7 bases. Germline V gene sequence: CDR1 SGHDN, CDR2 FVKESK. CDR3 length: 17 amino acids. The junction had 13 bases not matched to a gene; V was cut back by 1 base and J by 5 bases. The CDR3, as DNA: TGTGCCAGCAGCCAAGTCTCTACAGGGGAATTCGGCGAGACCCAGTACTTC. This encodes CASSQVSTGEFGETQYF.

V and J are TRBV9 and TRBJ2-1, with D perhaps TRBD2 (6 bases). The germline V gene has CDR1 SGDLS and CDR2 YYNGEE. Trimming took 4 bases from V and 8 from J, leaving 19 bases between them. The length of the CDR3 is 15 residues. The CDR3 region is CASSKDTGVGDEQFF. CDR3 in DNA: TGTGCCAGCAGCAAGGACACGGGGGTTGGGGATGAGCAGTTCTTC.